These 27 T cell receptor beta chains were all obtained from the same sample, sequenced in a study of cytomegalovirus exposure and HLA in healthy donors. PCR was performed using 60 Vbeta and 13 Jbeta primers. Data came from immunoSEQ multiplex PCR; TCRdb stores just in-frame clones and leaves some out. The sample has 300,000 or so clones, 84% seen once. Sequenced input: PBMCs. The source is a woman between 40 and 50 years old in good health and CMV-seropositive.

This CDR3 is CASSVGGSGRSETQYF. The CDR3 bases are TGTGCCAGCAGCGTAGGGGGTAGCGGGAGATCCGAGACCCAGTACTTC. The rearrangement links TRBV9 to TRBJ2-5; 9 positions agree with TRBD2. There are 16 residues in the CDR3. In germline, CDR1 is SGDLS, CDR2 YYNGEE. The J segment lost 5 bases and the V segment lost 0 bases, leaving 8 bases of the junction unmatched.

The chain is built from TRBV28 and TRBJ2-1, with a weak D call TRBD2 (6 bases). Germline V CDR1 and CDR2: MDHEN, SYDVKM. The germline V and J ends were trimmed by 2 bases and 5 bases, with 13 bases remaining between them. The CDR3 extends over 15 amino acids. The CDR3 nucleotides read TGTGCCAGCAGTTTAATACTAGCACGAGACAATGAGCAGTTCTTC. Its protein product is CASSLILARDNEQFF.

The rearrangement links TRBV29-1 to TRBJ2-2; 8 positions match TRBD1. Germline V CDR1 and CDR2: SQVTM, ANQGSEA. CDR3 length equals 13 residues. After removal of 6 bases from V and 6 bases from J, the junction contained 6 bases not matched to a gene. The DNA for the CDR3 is TGCAGCGTGGAGGGACAGGCGCCCGGGGAGCTGTTTTTT. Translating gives CSVEGQAPGELFF.

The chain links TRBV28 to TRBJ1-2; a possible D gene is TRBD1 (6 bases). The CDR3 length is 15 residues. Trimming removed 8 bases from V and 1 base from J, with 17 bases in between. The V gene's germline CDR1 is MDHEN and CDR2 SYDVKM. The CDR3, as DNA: TGTGCCAGCCAGAATCGAGGACAGCTTAACTATGGCTACACCTTC. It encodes CASQNRGQLNYGYTF.

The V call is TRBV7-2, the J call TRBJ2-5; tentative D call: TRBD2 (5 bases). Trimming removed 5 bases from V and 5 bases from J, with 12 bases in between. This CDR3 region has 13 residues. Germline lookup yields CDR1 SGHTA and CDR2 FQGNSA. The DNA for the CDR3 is TGTGCCAGCAGCGTCGGGTTAGCGGAGACCCAGTACTTC. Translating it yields CASSVGLAETQYF.

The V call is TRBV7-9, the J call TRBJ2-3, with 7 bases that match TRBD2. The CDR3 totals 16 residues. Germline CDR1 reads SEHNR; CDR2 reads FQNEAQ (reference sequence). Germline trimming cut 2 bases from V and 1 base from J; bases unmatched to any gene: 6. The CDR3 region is CASSLKSGVRTDTQYF. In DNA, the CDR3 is TGTGCCAGCAGCTTAAAAAGCGGGGTTCGCACAGATACGCAGTATTTT.

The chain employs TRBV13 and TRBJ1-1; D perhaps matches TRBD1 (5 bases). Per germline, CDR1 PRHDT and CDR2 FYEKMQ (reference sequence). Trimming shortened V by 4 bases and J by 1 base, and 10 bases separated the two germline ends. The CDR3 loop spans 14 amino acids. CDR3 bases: TGTGCCAGCAGCTGGGAACAGGAGAACACTGAAGCTTTCTTT. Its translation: CASSWEQENTEAFF.

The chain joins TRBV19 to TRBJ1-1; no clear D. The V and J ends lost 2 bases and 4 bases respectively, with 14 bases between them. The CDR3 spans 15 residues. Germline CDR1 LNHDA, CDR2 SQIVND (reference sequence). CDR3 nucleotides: TGTGCCAGTAGTATAAGGTCGGCCTCGGGCACTGAAGCTTTCTTT. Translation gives CASSIRSASGTEAFF.

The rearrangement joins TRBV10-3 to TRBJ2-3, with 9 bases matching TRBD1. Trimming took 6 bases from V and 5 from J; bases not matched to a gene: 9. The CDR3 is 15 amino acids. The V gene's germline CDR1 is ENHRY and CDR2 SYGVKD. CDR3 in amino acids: CAIRGTGTLGDTQYF. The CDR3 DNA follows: TGTGCCATCAGGGGGACAGGGACTTTGGGAGATACGCAGTATTTT.

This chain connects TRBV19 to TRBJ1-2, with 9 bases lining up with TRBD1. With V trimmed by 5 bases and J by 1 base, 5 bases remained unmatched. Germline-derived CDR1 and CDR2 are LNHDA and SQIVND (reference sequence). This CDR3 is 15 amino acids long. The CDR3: CASSGRDRDNYGYTF. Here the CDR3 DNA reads TGTGCCAGTAGTGGCCGGGACAGGGATAACTATGGCTACACCTTC.

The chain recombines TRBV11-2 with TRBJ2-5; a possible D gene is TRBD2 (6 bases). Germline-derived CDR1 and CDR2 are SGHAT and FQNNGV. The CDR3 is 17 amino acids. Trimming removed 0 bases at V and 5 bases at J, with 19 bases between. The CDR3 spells CASSLDGLAGPGETQYF. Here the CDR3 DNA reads TGTGCCAGCAGCTTAGATGGTTTGGCGGGGCCCGGGGAGACCCAGTACTTC.

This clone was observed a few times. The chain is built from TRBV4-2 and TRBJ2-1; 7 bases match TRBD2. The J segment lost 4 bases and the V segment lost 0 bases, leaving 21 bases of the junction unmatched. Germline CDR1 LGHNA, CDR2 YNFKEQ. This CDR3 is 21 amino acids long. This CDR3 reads CASSQDWTASGLIPLYNEQFF. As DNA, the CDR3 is TGTGCCAGCAGCCAAGATTGGACGGCTAGCGGTCTCATCCCCCTTTACAATGAGCAGTTCTTC.

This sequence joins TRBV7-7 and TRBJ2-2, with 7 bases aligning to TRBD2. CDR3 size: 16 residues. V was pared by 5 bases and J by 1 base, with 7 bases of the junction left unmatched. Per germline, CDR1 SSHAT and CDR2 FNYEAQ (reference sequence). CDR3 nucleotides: TGTGCCAGCAGCGCCACCACGGGAGGGAACACCGGGGAGCTGTTTTTT. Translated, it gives CASSATTGGNTGELFF. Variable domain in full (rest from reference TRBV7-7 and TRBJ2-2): GAGVSQSPRYKVTKRGQDVTLRCDPISSHATLYWYQQALGQGPEFLTYFNYEAQPDKSGLPSDRFSAERPEGSISTLTIQRTEQRDSAMYRCASSATTGGNTGELFFGEGSRLTVL.

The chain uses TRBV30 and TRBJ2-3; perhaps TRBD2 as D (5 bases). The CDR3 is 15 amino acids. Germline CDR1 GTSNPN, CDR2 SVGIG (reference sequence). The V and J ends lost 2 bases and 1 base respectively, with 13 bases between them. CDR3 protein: CAWSWSGARTDTQYF. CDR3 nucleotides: TGTGCCTGGAGTTGGAGCGGCGCTCGCACAGATACGCAGTATTTT.

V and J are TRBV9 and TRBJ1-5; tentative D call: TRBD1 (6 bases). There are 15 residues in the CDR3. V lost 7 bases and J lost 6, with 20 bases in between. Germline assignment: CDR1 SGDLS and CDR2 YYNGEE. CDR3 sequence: CASGRGGTELQPQHF. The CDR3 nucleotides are TGTGCCAGCGGTAGGGGGGGGACCGAGCTTCAGCCCCAGCATTTT.

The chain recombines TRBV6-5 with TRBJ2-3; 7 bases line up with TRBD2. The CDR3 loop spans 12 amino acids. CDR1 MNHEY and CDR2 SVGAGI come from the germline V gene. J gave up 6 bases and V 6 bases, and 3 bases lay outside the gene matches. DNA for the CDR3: TGTGCCAGCAGCCTGCGGGGGGATACGCAGTATTTT. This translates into CASSLRGDTQYF.

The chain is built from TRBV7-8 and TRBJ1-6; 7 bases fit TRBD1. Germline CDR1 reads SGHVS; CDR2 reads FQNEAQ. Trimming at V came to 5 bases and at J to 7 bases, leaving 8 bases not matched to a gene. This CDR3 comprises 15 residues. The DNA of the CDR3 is TGTGCCAGCAGCCCTATGCAGGGGGGAAATTCACCCCTCCACTTT. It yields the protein CASSPMQGGNSPLHF.

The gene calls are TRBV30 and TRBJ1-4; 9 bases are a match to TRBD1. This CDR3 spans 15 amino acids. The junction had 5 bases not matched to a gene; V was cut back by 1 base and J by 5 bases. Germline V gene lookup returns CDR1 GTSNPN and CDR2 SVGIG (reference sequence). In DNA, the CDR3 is TGTGCCTGGAGTGCAGGGACAGGGCAGAATGAAAAACTGTTTTTT. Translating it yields CAWSAGTGQNEKLFF.

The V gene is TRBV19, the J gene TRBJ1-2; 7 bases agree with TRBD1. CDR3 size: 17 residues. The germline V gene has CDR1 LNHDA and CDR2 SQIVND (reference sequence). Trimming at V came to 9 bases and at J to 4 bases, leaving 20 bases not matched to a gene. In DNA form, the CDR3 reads TGTGCCAGGGTACCCATCATACAGGGGCCGGACCTCTATGGCTACACCTTC. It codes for CARVPIIQGPDLYGYTF.

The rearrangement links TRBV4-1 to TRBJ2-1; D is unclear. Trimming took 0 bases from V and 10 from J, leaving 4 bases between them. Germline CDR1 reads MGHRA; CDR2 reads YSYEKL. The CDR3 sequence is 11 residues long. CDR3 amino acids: CASSQDGEQFF. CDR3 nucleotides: TGCGCCAGCAGCCAAGATGGCGAGCAGTTCTTC.

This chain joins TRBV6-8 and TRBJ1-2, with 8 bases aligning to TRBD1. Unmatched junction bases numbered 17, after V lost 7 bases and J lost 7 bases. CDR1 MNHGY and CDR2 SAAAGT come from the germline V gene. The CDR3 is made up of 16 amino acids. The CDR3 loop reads CASTSPLPGQVFGYTF. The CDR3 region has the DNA TGTGCCAGCACCTCCCCCCTTCCGGGACAGGTTTTTGGCTACACCTTC.

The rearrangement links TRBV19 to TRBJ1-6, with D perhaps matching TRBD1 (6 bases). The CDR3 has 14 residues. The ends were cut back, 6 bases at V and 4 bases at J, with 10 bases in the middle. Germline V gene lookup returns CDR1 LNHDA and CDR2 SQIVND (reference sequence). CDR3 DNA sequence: TGTGCCAGTAGGCCAGGGGTTTATAATTCACCCCTCCACTTT. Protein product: CASRPGVYNSPLHF.

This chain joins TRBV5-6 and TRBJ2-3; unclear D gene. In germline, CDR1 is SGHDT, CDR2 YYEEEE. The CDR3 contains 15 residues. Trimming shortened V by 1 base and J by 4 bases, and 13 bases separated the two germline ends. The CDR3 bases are TGTGCCAGCAGCTTGCGGTTAACCACCCCAGATACGCAGTATTTT. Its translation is CASSLRLTTPDTQYF.

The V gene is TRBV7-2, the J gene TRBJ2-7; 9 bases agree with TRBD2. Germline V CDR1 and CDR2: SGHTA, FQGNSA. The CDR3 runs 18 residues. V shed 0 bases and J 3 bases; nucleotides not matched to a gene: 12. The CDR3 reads CASSLAASGASTLYEQYF. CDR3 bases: TGTGCCAGCAGCTTAGCTGCTAGCGGGGCATCCACCCTCTACGAGCAGTACTTC.

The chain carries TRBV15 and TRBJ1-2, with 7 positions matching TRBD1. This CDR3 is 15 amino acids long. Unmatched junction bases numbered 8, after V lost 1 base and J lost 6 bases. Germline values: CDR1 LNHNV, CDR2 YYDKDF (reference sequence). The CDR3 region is CATSRVRGQSHGYTF. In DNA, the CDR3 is TGTGCCACCAGCAGAGTAAGGGGGCAATCGCATGGCTACACCTTC.

The CDR3 DNA reads as TGTGCCAGCAGCCAGGAGGACAGGGGGCTGTGGAGCACTGAAGCTTTCTTT. Its translation is CASSQEDRGLWSTEAFF. The chain couples TRBV4-2 to TRBJ1-1; 11 bases match TRBD1. Germline CDR1 reads LGHNA; CDR2 reads YNFKEQ. The length of the CDR3 is 17 residues. Germline trimming cut 3 bases from V and 4 bases from J; bases unmatched to any gene: 10.

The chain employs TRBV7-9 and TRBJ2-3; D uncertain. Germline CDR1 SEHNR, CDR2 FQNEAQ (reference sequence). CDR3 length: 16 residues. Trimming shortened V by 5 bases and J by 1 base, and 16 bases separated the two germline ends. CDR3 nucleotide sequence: TGTGCCAGCAGCCCGAATTGGGCCACGGGCACAGATACGCAGTATTTT. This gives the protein CASSPNWATGTDTQYF.